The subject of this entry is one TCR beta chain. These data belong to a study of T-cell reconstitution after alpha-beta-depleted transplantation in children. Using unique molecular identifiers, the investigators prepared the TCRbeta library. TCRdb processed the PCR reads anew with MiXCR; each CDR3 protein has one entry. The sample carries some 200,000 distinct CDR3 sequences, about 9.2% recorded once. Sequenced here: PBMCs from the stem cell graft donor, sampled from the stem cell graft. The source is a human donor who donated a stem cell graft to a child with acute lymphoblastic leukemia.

This chain's CDR3 is CASSALPAGGLYEQFF. The CDR3 nucleotides read TGCGCCAGCAGTGCTCTTCCCGCGGGGGGGTTATATGAGCAGTTCTTC. V and J are TRBV10-2 and TRBJ2-1; TRBD2 matches at 9 bases. The ends lost 4 bases at V and 8 bases at J; junction bases unmatched: 12. This CDR3 comprises 16 residues. CDR1 WSHSY and CDR2 SAAADI come from the germline V gene.